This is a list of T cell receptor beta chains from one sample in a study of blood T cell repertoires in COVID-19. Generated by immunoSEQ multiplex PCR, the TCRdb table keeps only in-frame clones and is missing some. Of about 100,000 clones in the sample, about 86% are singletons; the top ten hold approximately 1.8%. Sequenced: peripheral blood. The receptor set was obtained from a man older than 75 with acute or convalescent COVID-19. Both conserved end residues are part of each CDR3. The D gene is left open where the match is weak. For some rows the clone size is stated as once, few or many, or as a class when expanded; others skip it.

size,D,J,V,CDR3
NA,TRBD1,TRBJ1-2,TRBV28,CASSLEQGRGYTF
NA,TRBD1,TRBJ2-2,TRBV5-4,CASSLAGQGNTGELFF
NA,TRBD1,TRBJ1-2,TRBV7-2,CASRTGQGYGYTF
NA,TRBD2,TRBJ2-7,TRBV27,CASSVSGRSYEQYF
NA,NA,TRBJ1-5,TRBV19,CASSAQVNQPQHF
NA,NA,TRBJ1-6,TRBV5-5,CASRFSGAGEDSPLHF
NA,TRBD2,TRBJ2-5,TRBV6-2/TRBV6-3,CASSYGLAAGGQETQYF
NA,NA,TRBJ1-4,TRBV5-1,CASSLDGGVSGLFF
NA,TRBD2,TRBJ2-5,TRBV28,CASSSPVGLAGAETQYF
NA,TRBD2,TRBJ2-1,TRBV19,CATGGWNEQFF
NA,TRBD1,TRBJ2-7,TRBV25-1,CASSKTGYEQYF
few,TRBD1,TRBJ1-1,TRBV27,CASSRGQKTEAFF
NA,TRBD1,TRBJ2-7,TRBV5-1,CASSWTGARDGRRGYEQYF
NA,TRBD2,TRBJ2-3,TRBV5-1,CASSPSGGGFDTQYF
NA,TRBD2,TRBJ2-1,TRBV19,CASSIGGGPGNEQFF
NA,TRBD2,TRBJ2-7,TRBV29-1,CSAYGLAGTSEQYF
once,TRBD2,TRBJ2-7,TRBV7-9,CASSRVAGGPYEQYF
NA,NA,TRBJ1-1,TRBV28,CASRGPDEGNTEAFF
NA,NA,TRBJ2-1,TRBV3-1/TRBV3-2,CASSRLQASGTRGDEQFF
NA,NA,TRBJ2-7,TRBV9,CASSVEQGEVGDEQYF
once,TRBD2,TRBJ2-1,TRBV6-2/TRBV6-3,CASSYSVAGGFYNEQFF
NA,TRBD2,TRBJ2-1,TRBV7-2,CASSLASGDYNEQFF
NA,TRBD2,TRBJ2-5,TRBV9,CASSVSASGEWGETQYF
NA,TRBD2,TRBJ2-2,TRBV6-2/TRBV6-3,CASSDRGLAGAPNTGELFF
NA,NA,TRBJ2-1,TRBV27,CASRRQGVMNEQFF
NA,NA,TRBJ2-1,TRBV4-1,CASSQAQGDGYNEQFF
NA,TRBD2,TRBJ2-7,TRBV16,CASSQSGLAGGSYEQYF
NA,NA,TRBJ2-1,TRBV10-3,CAISESGGFDEQFF
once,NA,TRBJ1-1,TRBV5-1,CASSLDRVMGEAFF
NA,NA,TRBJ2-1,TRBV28,CASSSRDSLKSEQFF
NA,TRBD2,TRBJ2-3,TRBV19,CASSIRLAVSTDTQYF
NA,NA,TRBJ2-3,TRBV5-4,CASSFRGSDTQYF
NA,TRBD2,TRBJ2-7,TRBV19,CASTSGTSGPYEQYF